The rows below give T cell receptor beta chains drawn from one sample of a study of T cell responses to AZD1222 COVID-19 vaccine. Clones were sequenced by immunoSEQ multiplex PCR, and TCRdb holds only the in-frame ones, with some missing. The sample records some 170,000 clones, approximately 92% being singletons. The sequences come from peripheral blood, collected 28 days after the second dose of the MenACWY control vaccine. These receptors were taken from an adult who received the MenACWY meningococcal vaccine as a control. Each CDR3 is given with its conserved first and last residue. D genes are given only for firm matches. Size values are once, few and many counts, or a class for expanded clones, and some rows have none.

>TRBJ2-1|NA|TRBV6-1|TRBD1
CASRRDSQYNEQFF
TGTGCCAGCAGACGGGACAGCCAATACAATGAGCAGTTCTTC
>TRBJ2-1|NA|TRBV7-3|NA
CASSFWGNEQFF
TGTGCCAGCAGCTTTTGGGGCAATGAGCAGTTCTTC
>TRBJ1-1|few|TRBV5-1|TRBD1
CASSLTGGNTEAFF
TGCGCCAGCAGCTTGACAGGGGGTAACACTGAAGCTTTCTTT
>TRBJ2-5|NA|TRBV12-3/TRBV12-4|NA
CASSFVGGETQYF
TGTGCCAGCAGTTTTGTAGGGGGGGAGACCCAGTACTTC
>TRBJ2-3|NA|TRBV5-4|NA
CASSWGSVSTDTQYF
TGTGCCAGCAGCTGGGGATCTGTTAGCACAGATACGCAGTATTTT
>TRBJ1-5|NA|TRBV7-8|NA
CASSLVRGPSGEPQHF
TGTGCCAGCAGCTTAGTTCGGGGACCCAGTGGAGAGCCCCAGCATTTT
>TRBJ1-1|NA|TRBV30|TRBD1
CAWTGQPNTEAFF
TGTGCCTGGACGGGACAGCCGAACACTGAAGCTTTCTTT
>TRBJ2-5|NA|TRBV7-2|TRBD1
CASSFTGARETQYF
TGTGCCAGCAGCTTCACAGGGGCACGGGAGACCCAGTACTTC
>TRBJ1-3|NA|TRBV18|TRBD1
CASSPLDRGSGNTIYF
TGTGCCAGCTCACCACTCGACAGGGGCTCTGGAAACACCATATATTTT
>TRBJ2-3|NA|TRBV5-1|NA
CASSLEDTQYF
TGCGCCAGCAGCTTGGAAGATACGCAGTATTTT
>TRBJ2-7|once|TRBV30|NA
CALEGQGGHEQYF
TGTGCCTTAGAAGGCCAGGGTGGCCACGAGCAGTACTTC
>TRBJ2-7|NA|TRBV5-1|NA
CASSSERSYEQYF
TGCGCCAGCAGCTCAGAGCGGTCCTACGAGCAGTACTTC
>TRBJ2-7|NA|TRBV7-6|TRBD2
CASSRAGGGIFDEQYF
TGTGCCAGCAGCCGGGCGGGCGGGGGAATTTTCGACGAGCAGTACTTC
>TRBJ1-2|NA|TRBV5-6|TRBD1
CASSLDRGRDGYTF
TGTGCCAGCAGCTTGGATAGGGGGCGAGATGGCTACACCTTC
>TRBJ2-4|NA|TRBV12-5|TRBD1
CASGHDALTGNIQYF
TGTGCTAGTGGTCACGACGCCCTGACAGGGAACATTCAGTACTTC
>TRBJ1-5|NA|TRBV6-5|NA
CASRHNQPQHF
TGTGCCAGCAGGCACAATCAGCCCCAGCATTTT
>TRBJ1-1|NA|TRBV7-2|NA
CASSLGKVGPEAFF
TGTGCCAGCAGCTTGGGAAAGGTAGGACCTGAAGCTTTCTTT
>TRBJ1-2|NA|TRBV18|TRBD1
CASSPPGTGMDYGHTF
TGTGCCAGCTCACCACCAGGGACAGGGATGGACTATGGCCACACCTTC
>TRBJ2-4|NA|TRBV9|NA
CASSSSGTKNIQYF
TGTGCCAGCAGCTCCTCGGGGACCAAAAACATTCAGTACTTC
>TRBJ2-1|NA|TRBV3-1/TRBV3-2|NA
CASSQAPSSYNEQFF
TGTGCCAGCAGCCAAGCCCCGAGCTCCTACAATGAGCAGTTCTTC
>TRBJ1-2|NA|TRBV5-1|NA
CASSLDGRPSGGYTF
TGCGCCAGCAGCTTGGACGGCAGGCCTTCAGGAGGCTACACCTTC
>TRBJ1-2|NA|TRBV4-3|NA
CASSQEWEGGYGYTF
TGCGCCAGCAGCCAAGAGTGGGAGGGGGGCTATGGCTACACCTTC
>TRBJ1-6|once|TRBV13|TRBD1
CASSSDRGGTYNSPLHF
TGTGCCAGCAGCTCGGACAGGGGTGGGACCTATAATTCACCCCTCCACTTT
>TRBJ1-1|NA|TRBV9|TRBD1
CASSPQDRAGYTEAFF
TGTGCCAGCAGCCCCCAGGACAGGGCGGGGTACACTGAAGCTTTCTTT
>TRBJ1-5|NA|TRBV2|NA
CASRQGGNQPQHF
TGTGCCAGCAGGCAGGGTGGAAATCAGCCCCAGCATTTT
>TRBJ1-3|NA|TRBV28|TRBD1
CASSLQGVRGNTIYF
TGTGCCAGCAGTTTACAGGGGGTTCGCGGAAACACCATATATTTT
>TRBJ1-5|NA|TRBV6-5|NA
CASRDYLGNQPQHF
TGTGCCAGCAGGGACTACCTGGGCAATCAGCCCCAGCATTTT
>TRBJ1-2|NA|TRBV6-5|TRBD1
CASRPGGDHYGYTF
TGTGCCAGCAGGCCAGGGGGCGACCACTATGGCTACACCTTC
>TRBJ2-1|once|TRBV6-5|NA
CASRLDSYNEQFF
TGTGCCAGCAGGCTCGACAGCTACAATGAGCAGTTCTTC
>TRBJ2-5|NA|TRBV2|NA
CASSGRTKGQETQYF
TGTGCCAGCAGTGGCAGGACCAAGGGGCAAGAGACCCAGTACTTC
>TRBJ2-7|NA|TRBV5-1|NA
CASSLEGAGYEQYF
TGCGCCAGCAGCTTGGAAGGGGCTGGGTACGAGCAGTACTTC
>TRBJ2-2|once|TRBV18|NA
CASSPKERGYAGELFF
TGTGCCAGCTCACCAAAGGAAAGGGGGTATGCCGGGGAGCTGTTTTTT
>TRBJ2-5|once|TRBV7-9|NA
CASSLGLGGGETQYF
TGTGCCAGCAGCTTAGGTCTGGGGGGCGGTGAGACCCAGTACTTC
>TRBJ2-7|NA|TRBV3-1/TRBV3-2|NA
CASSQGGQQYF
TGTGCCAGCAGCCAGGGAGGCCAGCAGTACTTC
>TRBJ1-2|NA|TRBV27|TRBD1
CASSAQGASGYTF
TGTGCCAGCAGTGCACAGGGGGCATCGGGCTACACCTTC
>TRBJ1-3|NA|TRBV12-3/TRBV12-4|NA
CASSSISGNTIYF
TGTGCCAGCAGTTCCATATCTGGAAACACCATATATTTT
>TRBJ1-1|NA|TRBV6-2/TRBV6-3|NA
CASSYWQGIETEAFF
TGTGCCAGCAGTTACTGGCAGGGGATTGAGACTGAAGCTTTCTTT
>TRBJ1-4|NA|TRBV4-1|TRBD1
CASSLGQGITNEKLFF
TGCGCCAGCAGCCTGGGACAGGGGATAACTAATGAAAAACTGTTTTTT
>TRBJ1-3|NA|TRBV2|TRBD1
CASTPKGQGANGAGWNTIYF
TGTGCCAGCACCCCAAAGGGACAGGGCGCCAATGGTGCCGGGTGGAACACCATATATTTT
>TRBJ1-1|NA|TRBV15|NA
CATSRPGSLNTEAFF
TGTGCCACCAGCAGACCGGGCTCCTTAAACACTGAAGCTTTCTTT
>TRBJ2-6|NA|TRBV5-1|NA
CASSLLSGANVLTF
TGCGCCAGCAGCTTACTCTCTGGGGCCAACGTCCTGACTTTC
>TRBJ2-1|NA|TRBV2|NA
CGNAQGKEQFF
TGTGGCAACGCCCAAGGGAAGGAGCAGTTCTTC
>TRBJ2-7|NA|TRBV7-8|NA
CASSLLDEQYF
TGTGCCAGCAGCTTACTTGACGAGCAGTACTTC
>TRBJ2-2|NA|TRBV18|NA
CASSPIESGELFF
TGTGCCAGCTCACCGATTGAGTCCGGGGAGCTGTTTTTT
>TRBJ1-2|once|TRBV12-3/TRBV12-4|TRBD1
CASRTDRDLGYTF
TGTGCCAGCAGGACGGACAGGGATCTTGGCTACACCTTC